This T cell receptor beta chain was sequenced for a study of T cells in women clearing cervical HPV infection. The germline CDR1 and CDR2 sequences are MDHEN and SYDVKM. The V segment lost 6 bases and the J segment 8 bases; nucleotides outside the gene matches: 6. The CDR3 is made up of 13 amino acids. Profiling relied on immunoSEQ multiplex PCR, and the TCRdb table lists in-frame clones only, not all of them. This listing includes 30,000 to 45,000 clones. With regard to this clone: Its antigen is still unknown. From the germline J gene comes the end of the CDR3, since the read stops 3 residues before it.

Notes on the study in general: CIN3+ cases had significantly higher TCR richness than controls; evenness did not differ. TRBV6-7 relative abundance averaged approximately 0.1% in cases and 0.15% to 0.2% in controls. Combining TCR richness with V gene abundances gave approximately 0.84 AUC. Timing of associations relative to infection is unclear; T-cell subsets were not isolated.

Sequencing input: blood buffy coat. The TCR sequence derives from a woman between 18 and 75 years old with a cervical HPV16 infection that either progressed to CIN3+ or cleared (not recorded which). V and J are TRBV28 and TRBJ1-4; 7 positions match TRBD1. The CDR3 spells CASSRQGWEKLFF. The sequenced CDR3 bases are TGTGCCAGCAGCAGACAGGGATGGGAAAAA.